These 24 T cell receptor beta chains were sequenced from one sample in a study of T cell responses to AZD1222 COVID-19 vaccine. Clones were sequenced by immunoSEQ multiplex PCR, and TCRdb holds only the in-frame ones, with some missing. The sample has roughly 97,000 clones; nearly 90% are singletons. The sample was peripheral blood, taken on day 0 of AZD1222 vaccination. Receptors were obtained from an adult in good health.

This clone was seen more than once but under ten times. This sequence joins TRBV6-5 and TRBJ1-6, with a possible D match to TRBD1 (5 bases). Trimming shortened V by 8 bases and J by 2 bases, and 13 bases separated the two germline ends. There are 15 residues in the CDR3. Germline V gene data show CDR1 as MNHEY and CDR2 as SVGAGI. The CDR3 region is CASGEGRTYNSPLHF. The DNA for the CDR3 is TGTGCCAGCGGGGAGGGACGTACCTATAATTCACCCCTCCACTTT.

The rearrangement uses TRBV19 and TRBJ2-3; no reliable D call. The CDR3 is made up of 15 amino acids. Deletions cut 6 bases from V and 2 bases from J, with 15 bases between. The germline V gene encodes CDR1 LNHDA and CDR2 SQIVND (reference sequence). CDR3 amino acids: CASRTSDIITDTQYF. Written as DNA, the CDR3 is TGTGCCAGTAGGACATCCGACATAATCACAGATACGCAGTATTTT.

The chain employs TRBV28 and TRBJ2-5, with D possibly being TRBD1 (6 bases). CDR3 size: 15 residues. From germline, CDR1 is MDHEN and CDR2 SYDVKM. The V and J ends lost 6 bases and 0 bases respectively, with 14 bases between them. The CDR3 here is CASRPQGRHQETQYF. The CDR3 DNA follows: TGTGCCAGCAGACCACAGGGCCGGCACCAAGAGACCCAGTACTTC.

The chain joins TRBV14 to TRBJ1-2; D possibly corresponds to TRBD1 (5 bases). This CDR3 is built from 14 residues. Trimming pared 6 bases from V and 8 bases from J, leaving 19 bases between. From germline, CDR1 is SGHDN and CDR2 FVKESK. This CDR3 is CASRGGTPLGGYTF. CDR3 nucleotides: TGTGCCAGCAGGGGGGGGACCCCTTTAGGCGGCTACACCTTC.

This clone has only one observation. V gene TRBV18 combines with J gene TRBJ2-3; the D is unclear. Per the germline V gene, CDR1 is KGHSH and CDR2 is LQKENI. The CDR3 is 11 amino acids. V was shortened by 3 bases and J by 5 bases, with 3 bases between the two germline ends. CDR3 DNA sequence: TGTGCCAGCTCACCTCAAGATACGCAGTATTTT. This codes for CASSPQDTQYF.

The rearrangement joins TRBV7-2 to TRBJ1-4, with TRBD1 matching 7 bases. The junction had 8 bases not matched to a gene; V was cut back by 3 bases and J by 10 bases. CDR1 is SGHTA and CDR2 is FQGNSA in the germline V gene. This CDR3 has 14 residues. The CDR3 sequence: CASSFWGDSPKLFF. The CDR3 nucleotides are TGTGCCAGCAGCTTTTGGGGGGACAGCCCAAAACTGTTTTTT. Full variable domain (remainder filled in from reference TRBV7-2 and TRBJ1-4): GAGVSQSPSNKVTEKGKDVELRCDPISGHTALYWYRQSLGQGLEFLIYFQGNSAPDKSGLPSDRFSAERTGGSVSTLTIQRTQQEDSAVYLCASSFWGDSPKLFFGSGTQLSVL.

The V call is TRBV6-4, the J call TRBJ1-6; D is unclear. V lost 4 bases to trimming and J lost 10 bases, with 17 bases between them. CDR3 length: 15 residues. The V gene's germline CDR1 is MRHNA and CDR2 SNTAGT. The CDR3 bases are TGTGCCAGCAGTGCCACGTCGGGGAACAACTCACCCCTCCACTTT. It encodes CASSATSGNNSPLHF.

The chain couples TRBV4-1 to TRBJ1-2, with D hard to call. The CDR3 totals 15 residues. Between the trimmed V and J ends, which lost 4 bases and 4 bases, there was a span of 16 bases. In germline, CDR1 is MGHRA, CDR2 YSYEKL. The CDR3 sequence is CASSLLAGVGYGYTF. CDR3 nucleotide sequence: TGCGCCAGCAGCCTCCTAGCGGGAGTCGGCTATGGCTACACCTTC.

The V and J genes are TRBV29-1 and TRBJ1-2; 8 nucleotides line up with TRBD1. This CDR3 has 13 amino acids. Germline V lookup: CDR1 SQVTM, CDR2 ANQGSEA. The V segment lost 4 bases and the J segment 8 bases; nucleotides outside the gene matches: 9. The CDR3 nucleotides read TGCAGCGTTGGACAGGGGAGGTTGAAGGGCTACACCTTC. Protein: CSVGQGRLKGYTF.

The chain has TRBV19 and TRBJ1-2; 9 bases are a match to TRBD1. V lost 4 bases to trimming and J lost 3 bases; unmatched junction nucleotides: 9. CDR3 length: 16 amino acids. CDR1 and CDR2 from the germline V gene are LNHDA and SQIVND (reference sequence). DNA for the CDR3: TGTGCCAGTAGTAGATCAACAGGGGGCTTTGACTATGGCTACACCTTC. Its protein is CASSRSTGGFDYGYTF. The whole variable domain, remainder taken from reference TRBV19 and TRBJ1-2, is DGGITQSPKYLFRKEGQNVTLSCEQNLNHDAMYWYRQDPGQGLRLIYYSQIVNDFQKGDIAEGYSVSREKKESFPLTVTSAQKNPTAFYLCASSRSTGGFDYGYTFGSGTRLTVV.

The V call is TRBV14, the J call TRBJ1-1, with TRBD1 matching 8 bases. CDR1 and CDR2 from the germline V gene are SGHDN and FVKESK. Unmatched junction bases numbered 4, after V lost 4 bases and J lost 0 bases. The CDR3 length is 15 residues. CDR3 amino acids: CASSLRTGMNTEAFF. As DNA, the CDR3 is TGTGCCAGCAGCCTTAGGACAGGGATGAACACTGAAGCTTTCTTT.

This clone came up once. The rearrangement joins TRBV7-2 to TRBJ2-7; 9 bases map to TRBD1. This CDR3 spans 17 amino acids. Germline assignment: CDR1 SGHTA and CDR2 FQGNSA. J gave up 2 bases and V 5 bases, and 13 bases lay outside the gene matches. The DNA of the CDR3 is TGTGCCAGCAGCCAATTTGCCTCGGGACAGGGTACCTACGAGCAGTACTTC. Translated: CASSQFASGQGTYEQYF.

This chain connects TRBV7-2 to TRBJ2-7; no firm D call. Germline V gives CDR1 SGHTA, CDR2 FQGNSA. The CDR3 length is 11 residues. V was cut by 4 bases and J by 4 bases, with 5 bases left in between. CDR3 residues: CASSSLYEQYF. The CDR3, as DNA: TGTGCCAGCAGCTCCCTATACGAGCAGTACTTC.

The V and J genes are TRBV3-1 (or the pseudogene TRBV3-2) and TRBJ1-3; no clear D. The germline V gene has CDR1 LGHDT and CDR2 YNNKEL (reference sequence). Trimming left V 4 bases short and J 4 bases short, with 14 bases between. CDR3 size: 15 residues. DNA for the CDR3: TGTGCCAGCAGCCCTTCTGGCACGGGGGGAAACACCATATATTTT. It encodes CASSPSGTGGNTIYF.

This sequence joins TRBV18 and TRBJ1-1; 7 bases match TRBD1. The V segment lost 3 bases and the J segment 0 bases; nucleotides outside the gene matches: 4. The CDR3 loop spans 15 amino acids. Per germline, CDR1 KGHSH and CDR2 LQKENI. The CDR3 coding sequence is TGTGCCAGCTCACCCCAAACAGGGGTGAACACTGAAGCTTTCTTT. It encodes CASSPQTGVNTEAFF.

V usage is TRBV29-1 and J usage is TRBJ2-1; possible D gene TRBD1, 6 bases. This CDR3 is 14 amino acids long. The germline CDR1 and CDR2 sequences are SQVTM and ANQGSEA. Trimming took 1 base from V and 8 from J, leaving 15 bases between them. DNA of the CDR3: TGCAGCGTTGAAGGGGCCAGGGGCTTGGATGAGCAGTTCTTC. Protein product: CSVEGARGLDEQFF.

The chain couples TRBV5-1 to TRBJ1-1; D ambiguous. V lost 4 bases, J lost 3 bases, and 13 bases lay in between. Germline CDR1 reads SGHRS; CDR2 reads YFSETQ. The CDR3 totals 14 residues. CDR3 sequence reads: CASSMVRGYTEAFF. Here the CDR3 DNA reads TGCGCCAGCAGCATGGTACGCGGATACACTGAAGCTTTCTTT. The full variable domain, completed using reference TRBV5-1 and TRBJ1-1, is KAGVTQTPRYLIKTRGQQVTLSCSPISGHRSVSWYQQTPGQGLQFLFEYFSETQRNKGNFPGRFSGRQFSNSRSEMNVSTLELGDSALYLCASSMVRGYTEAFFGQGTRLTVV.

This clone has a single count. The J gene is TRBJ2-7, the V gene TRBV7-6; D is ambiguous. This CDR3 has 17 residues. With 0 bases removed from V and 0 bases from J, the gap between germline ends came to 15 bases. CDR1 is SGHVS, CDR2 FNYEAQ, per germline. CDR3 nucleotides: TGTGCCAGCAGCTTAGCGCTAAGGGCAGCCATCTCCTACGAGCAGTACTTC. As protein: CASSLALRAAISYEQYF.

This chain links TRBV6-5 with TRBJ1-5; 8 bases fit TRBD1. Germline V gives CDR1 MNHEY, CDR2 SVGAGI. V lost 6 bases to trimming and J lost 1 base; unmatched junction nucleotides: 2. The CDR3 spans 14 residues. The CDR3 DNA sequence: TGTGCCAGCAGCGGGACAGGAAGCAATCAGCCCCAGCATTTT. It is translated as CASSGTGSNQPQHF.

V is TRBV30 and J is TRBJ1-5; D not resolved. The ends were cut back, 0 bases at V and 7 bases at J, with 13 bases in the middle. CDR1 is GTSNPN, CDR2 SVGIG, per germline (reference sequence). The CDR3 runs to 14 residues. The CDR3 sequence: CAWSVVRGRQPQHF. In DNA form, the CDR3 reads TGTGCCTGGAGTGTAGTCCGGGGAAGGCAGCCCCAGCATTTT.

The chain links TRBV11-2 to TRBJ1-4; possible D gene TRBD1, 6 bases. Trimming left V 1 base short and J 7 bases short, with 13 bases between. Per germline, CDR1 SGHAT and CDR2 FQNNGV. The CDR3 is 15 amino acids. CDR3 residues: CASSLVGTRVEKLFF. The CDR3 DNA follows: TGTGCCAGCAGCTTAGTCGGGACAAGGGTTGAAAAACTGTTTTTT.

The J gene is TRBJ2-7, the V gene TRBV5-4; 11 nucleotides agree with TRBD1. V shed 4 bases, J shed 6 bases, and the junction held 9 bases outside the gene matches. CDR3 length equals 15 residues. Germline CDR1 is SGHNT and CDR2 is YYREEE (reference sequence). CDR3 sequence: CASSQWGQGEGEQYF. CDR3 nucleotide sequence: TGTGCCAGCAGCCAATGGGGACAGGGGGAAGGCGAGCAGTACTTC.

The chain combines TRBV30 with TRBJ2-7; the match to TRBD2 covers 12 bases. V was pared by 5 bases and J by 2 bases, with 1 base of the junction left unmatched. The length of the CDR3 is 13 residues. Germline CDR1 and CDR2: GTSNPN and SVGIG (reference sequence). The CDR3 DNA reads TGTGCCTGGGCTAGCGGGGGGGCCTACGAGCAGTACTTC. Protein product: CAWASGGAYEQYF.

This chain connects TRBV6-5 to TRBJ2-5, with a tentative D call TRBD2 (6 bases). CDR3 size: 15 residues. The V gene's germline CDR1 is MNHEY and CDR2 SVGAGI. V was shortened by 6 bases and J by 5 bases, with 19 bases between the two germline ends. The CDR3 bases are TGTGCCAGCAGGGAGGGTCCTGGATGGGCGGAGACCCAGTACTTC. As protein: CASREGPGWAETQYF.